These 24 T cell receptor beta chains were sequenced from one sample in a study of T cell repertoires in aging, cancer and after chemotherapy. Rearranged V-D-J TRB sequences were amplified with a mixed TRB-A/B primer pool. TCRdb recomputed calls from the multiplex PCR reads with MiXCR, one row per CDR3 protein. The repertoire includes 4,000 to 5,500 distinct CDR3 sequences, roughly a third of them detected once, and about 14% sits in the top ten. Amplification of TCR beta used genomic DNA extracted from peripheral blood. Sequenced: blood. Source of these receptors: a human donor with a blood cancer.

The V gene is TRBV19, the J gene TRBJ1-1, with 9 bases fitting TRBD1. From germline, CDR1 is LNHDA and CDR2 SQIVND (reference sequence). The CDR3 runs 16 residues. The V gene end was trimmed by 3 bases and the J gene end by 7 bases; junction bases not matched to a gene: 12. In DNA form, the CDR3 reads TGTGCCAGTAGTATTTCCGGGACAGGGTTCCACAATGAAGCTTTCTTT. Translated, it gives CASSISGTGFHNEAFF.

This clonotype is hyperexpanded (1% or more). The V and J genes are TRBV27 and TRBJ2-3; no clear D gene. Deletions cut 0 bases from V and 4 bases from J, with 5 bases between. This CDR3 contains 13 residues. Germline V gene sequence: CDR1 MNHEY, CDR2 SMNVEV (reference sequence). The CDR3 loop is CASSLSRPDTQYF. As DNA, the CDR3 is TGTGCCAGCAGTTTATCGCGCCCAGATACGCAGTATTTT.

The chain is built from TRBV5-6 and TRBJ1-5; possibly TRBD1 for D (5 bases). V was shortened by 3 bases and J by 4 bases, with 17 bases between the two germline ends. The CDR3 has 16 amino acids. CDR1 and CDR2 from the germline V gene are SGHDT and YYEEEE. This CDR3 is CASSSARTSVNQPQHF. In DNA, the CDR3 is TGTGCCAGCAGCTCCGCCCGGACATCTGTAAATCAGCCCCAGCATTTT.

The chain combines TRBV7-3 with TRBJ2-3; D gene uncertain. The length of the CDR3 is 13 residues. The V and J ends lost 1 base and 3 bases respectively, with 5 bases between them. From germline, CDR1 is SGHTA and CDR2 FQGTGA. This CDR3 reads CASSLRPTDTQYF. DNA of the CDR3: TGTGCCAGCAGCTTAAGACCGACAGATACGCAGTATTTT.

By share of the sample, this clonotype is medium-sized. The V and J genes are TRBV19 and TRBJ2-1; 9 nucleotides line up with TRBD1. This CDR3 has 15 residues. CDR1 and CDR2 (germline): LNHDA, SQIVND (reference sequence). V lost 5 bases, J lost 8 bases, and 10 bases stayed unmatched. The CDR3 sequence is CASSHSGTGKDEQFF. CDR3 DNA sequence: TGTGCCAGTAGTCACTCCGGGACAGGGAAGGATGAGCAGTTCTTC.

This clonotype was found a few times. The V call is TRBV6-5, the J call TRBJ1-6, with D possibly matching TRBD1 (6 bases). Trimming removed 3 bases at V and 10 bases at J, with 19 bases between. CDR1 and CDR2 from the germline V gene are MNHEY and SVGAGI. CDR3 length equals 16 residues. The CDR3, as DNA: TGTGCCAGCAGTTATTCAAACACCAGGGGACAATCACCCCTCCACTTT. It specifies CASSYSNTRGQSPLHF.

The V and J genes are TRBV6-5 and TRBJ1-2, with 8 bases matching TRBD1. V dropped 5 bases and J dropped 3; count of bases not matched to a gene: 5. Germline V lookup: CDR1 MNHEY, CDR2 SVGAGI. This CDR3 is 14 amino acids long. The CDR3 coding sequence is TGTGCCAGCAGTCCCGGGACAGGTGACTATGGCTACACCTTC. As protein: CASSPGTGDYGYTF.

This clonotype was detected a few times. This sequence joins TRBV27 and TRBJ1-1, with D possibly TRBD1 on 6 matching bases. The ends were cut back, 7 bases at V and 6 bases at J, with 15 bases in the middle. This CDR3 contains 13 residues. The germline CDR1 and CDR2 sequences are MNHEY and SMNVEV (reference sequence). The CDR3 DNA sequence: TGTGCCAGCACAAAGGGGGGGGCTTCTGAAGCTTTCTTT. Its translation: CASTKGGASEAFF.

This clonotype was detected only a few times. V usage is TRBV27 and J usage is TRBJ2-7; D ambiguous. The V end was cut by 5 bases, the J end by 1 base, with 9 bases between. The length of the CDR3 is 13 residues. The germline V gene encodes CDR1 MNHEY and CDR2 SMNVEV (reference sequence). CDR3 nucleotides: TGTGCCAGCAGTCCCCCGGGTTCCTACGAGCAGTACTTC. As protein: CASSPPGSYEQYF.

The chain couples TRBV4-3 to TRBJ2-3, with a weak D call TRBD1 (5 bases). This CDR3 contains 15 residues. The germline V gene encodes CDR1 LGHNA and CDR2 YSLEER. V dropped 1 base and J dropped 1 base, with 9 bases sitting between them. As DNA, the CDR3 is TGCGCCAGCAGCCAAGCATGGGGCGGCACAGATACGCAGTATTTT. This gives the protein CASSQAWGGTDTQYF.

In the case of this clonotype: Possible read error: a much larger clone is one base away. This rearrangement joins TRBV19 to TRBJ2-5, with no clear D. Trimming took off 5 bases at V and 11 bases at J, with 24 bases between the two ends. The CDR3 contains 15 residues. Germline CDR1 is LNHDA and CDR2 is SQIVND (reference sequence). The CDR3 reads CASSPSVSSYNEQYF. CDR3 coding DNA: TGTGCCAGTAGTCCCTCGGTTAGCTCCTACAATGAGCAGTACTTC. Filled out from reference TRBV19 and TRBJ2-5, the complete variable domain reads DGGITQSPKYLFRKEGQNVTLSCEQNLNHDAMYWYRQDPGQGLRLIYYSQIVNDFQKGDIAEGYSVSREKKESFPLTVTSAQKNPTAFYLCASSPSVSSYNEQYFGPGTRLLVL.

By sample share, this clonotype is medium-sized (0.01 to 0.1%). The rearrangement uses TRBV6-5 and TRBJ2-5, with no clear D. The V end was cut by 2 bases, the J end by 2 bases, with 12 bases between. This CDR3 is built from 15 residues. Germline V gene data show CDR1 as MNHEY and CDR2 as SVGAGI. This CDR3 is CASSYGVAGQETQYF. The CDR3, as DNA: TGTGCCAGCAGTTACGGCGTAGCCGGTCAAGAGACCCAGTACTTC.

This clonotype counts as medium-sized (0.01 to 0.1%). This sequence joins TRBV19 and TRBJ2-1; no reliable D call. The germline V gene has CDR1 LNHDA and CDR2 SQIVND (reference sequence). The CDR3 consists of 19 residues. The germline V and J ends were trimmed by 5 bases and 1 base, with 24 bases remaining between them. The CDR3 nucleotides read TGTGCCAGTAGTTTCTCCTACCCTCCTGGGTGGGGATCCTACAATGAGCAGTTCTTC. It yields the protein CASSFSYPPGWGSYNEQFF.

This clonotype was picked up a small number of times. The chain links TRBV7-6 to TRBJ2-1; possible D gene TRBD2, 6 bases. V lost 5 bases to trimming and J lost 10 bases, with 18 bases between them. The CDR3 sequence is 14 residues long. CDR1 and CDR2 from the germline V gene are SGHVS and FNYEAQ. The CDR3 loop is CASSPERTMTEQFF. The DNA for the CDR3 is TGTGCCAGCAGCCCCGAACGGACTATGACCGAGCAGTTCTTC.

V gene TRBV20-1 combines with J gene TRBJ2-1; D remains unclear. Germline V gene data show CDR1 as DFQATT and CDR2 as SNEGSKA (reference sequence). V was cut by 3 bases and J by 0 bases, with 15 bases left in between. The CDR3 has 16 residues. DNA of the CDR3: TGCAGTGCTAGGTCGAGACCGCCGAGCTCCTACAATGAGCAGTTCTTC. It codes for CSARSRPPSSYNEQFF.

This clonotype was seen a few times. Here the CDR3 reads CASSGILWRTDTQYF. In DNA, the CDR3 is TGTGCCAGCAGCGGTATCCTTTGGAGGACAGATACGCAGTATTTT. The chain links TRBV27 to TRBJ2-3, with D possibly matching TRBD2 (5 bases). V was shortened by 6 bases and J by 3 bases, with 16 bases between the two germline ends. This CDR3 comprises 15 residues. Germline V gene data show CDR1 as MNHEY and CDR2 as SMNVEV (reference sequence).

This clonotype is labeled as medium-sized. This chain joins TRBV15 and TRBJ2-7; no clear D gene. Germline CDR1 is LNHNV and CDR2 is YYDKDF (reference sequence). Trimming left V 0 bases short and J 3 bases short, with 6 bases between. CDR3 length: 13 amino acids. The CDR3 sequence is CATSRDPNYEQYF. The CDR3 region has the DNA TGTGCCACCAGCAGAGATCCCAACTACGAGCAGTACTTC.

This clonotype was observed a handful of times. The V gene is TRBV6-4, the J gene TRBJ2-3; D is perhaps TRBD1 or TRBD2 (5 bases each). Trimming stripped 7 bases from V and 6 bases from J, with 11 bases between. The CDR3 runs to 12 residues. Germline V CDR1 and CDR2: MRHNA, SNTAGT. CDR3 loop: CASTRGTDTQYF. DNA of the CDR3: TGTGCCAGCACCAGAGGGACGGATACGCAGTATTTT.

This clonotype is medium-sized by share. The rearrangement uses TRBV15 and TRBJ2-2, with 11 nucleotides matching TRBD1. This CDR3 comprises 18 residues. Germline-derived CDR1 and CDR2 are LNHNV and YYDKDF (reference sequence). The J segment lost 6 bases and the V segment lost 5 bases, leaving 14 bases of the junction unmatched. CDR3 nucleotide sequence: TGTGCCACCAGCCCGACAACTAGGACAGGGGGCGAGTCCGGGGAGCTGTTTTTT. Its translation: CATSPTTRTGGESGELFF.

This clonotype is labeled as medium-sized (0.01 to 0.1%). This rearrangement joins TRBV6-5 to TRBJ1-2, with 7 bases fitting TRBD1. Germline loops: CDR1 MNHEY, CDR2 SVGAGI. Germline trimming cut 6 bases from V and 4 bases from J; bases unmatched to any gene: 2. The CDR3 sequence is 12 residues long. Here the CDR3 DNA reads TGTGCCAGCAGGACAGGGTCCTATGGCTACACCTTC. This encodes CASRTGSYGYTF.

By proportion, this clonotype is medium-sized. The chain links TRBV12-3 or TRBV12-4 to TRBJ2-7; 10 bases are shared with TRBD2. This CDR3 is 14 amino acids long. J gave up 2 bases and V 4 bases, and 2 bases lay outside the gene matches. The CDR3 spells CASSSGLAAYEQYF. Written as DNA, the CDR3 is TGTGCCAGCAGTTCCGGACTAGCGGCCTACGAGCAGTACTTC.

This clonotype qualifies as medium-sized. CDR3 sequence: CASSYQAAYEQYF. The CDR3 nucleotides are TGTGCCAGCAGTTACCAGGCAGCCTACGAGCAGTACTTC. The chain couples TRBV6-5 to TRBJ2-7; D unclear. This CDR3 spans 13 amino acids. Germline CDR1 and CDR2: MNHEY and SVGAGI. V lost 2 bases and J lost 2, with 7 bases in between.

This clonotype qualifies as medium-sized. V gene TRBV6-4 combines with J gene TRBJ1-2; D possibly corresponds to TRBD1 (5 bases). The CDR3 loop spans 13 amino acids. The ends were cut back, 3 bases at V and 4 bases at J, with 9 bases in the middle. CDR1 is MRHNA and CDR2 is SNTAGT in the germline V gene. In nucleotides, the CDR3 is TGTGCCAGCAGTGAGTCCGGGGCCTATGGCTACACCTTC. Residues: CASSESGAYGYTF.

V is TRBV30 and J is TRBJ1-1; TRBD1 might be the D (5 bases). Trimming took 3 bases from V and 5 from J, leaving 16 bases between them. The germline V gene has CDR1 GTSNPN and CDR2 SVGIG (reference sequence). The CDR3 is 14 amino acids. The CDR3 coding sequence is TGTGCCTGGAGCGTCCAGGGAGTTCGAACTGAAGCTTTCTTT. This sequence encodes CAWSVQGVRTEAFF.